This is a list of T cell receptor beta chains from one sample in a study of T cells in Graves' hyperthyroidism and ophthalmopathy. TCRdb reanalysed the multiplex PCR reads using MiXCR and keeps one entry per CDR3 protein. The profile shows fewer than 350,000 distinct CDR3 sequences, 21% of them singletons. The sample consisted of blood. Receptor source: a woman aged 50 to 60 with Graves' hyperthyroidism. Both conserved end residues are part of each CDR3. Fields, in order: clone size, D gene, J gene, V gene, CDR3 length, CDR3 protein, CDR3 DNA. D genes are given only for firm matches. The listing skips clone size in some rows; elsewhere it reads once, few, many or a size class.

abundance: many
d_gene: .
j_gene: TRBJ2-1
v_gene: TRBV28
len: 14
CDR3aa: CASSLGAGDNEQFF
CDR3nt: TGTGCCAGCAGTTTAGGGGCAGGGGACAATGAGCAGTTCTTC

abundance: .
d_gene: .
j_gene: TRBJ2-1
v_gene: TRBV7-9
len: 15
CDR3aa: CASSGPGPVVNEQFF
CDR3nt: TGTGCCAGCAGCGGACCGGGACCGGTGGTCAATGAGCAGTTCTTC

abundance: .
d_gene: .
j_gene: TRBJ1-4
v_gene: TRBV7-9
len: 14
CDR3aa: CASSLSRGNEKLFF
CDR3nt: TGTGCCAGCAGCTTATCCAGGGGTAATGAAAAACTGTTTTTT

abundance: many
d_gene: .
j_gene: TRBJ1-5
v_gene: TRBV12-3/TRBV12-4
len: 11
CDR3aa: CASSLFGYQHF
CDR3nt: TGTGCCAGCAGTTTGTTTGGATATCAGCATTTT

abundance: many
d_gene: TRBD2
j_gene: TRBJ2-1
v_gene: TRBV5-6
len: 14
CDR3aa: CASSLAGERKEQFF
CDR3nt: TGTGCCAGCAGTTTAGCGGGAGAAAGGAAGGAGCAGTTCTTC

abundance: .
d_gene: .
j_gene: TRBJ1-2
v_gene: TRBV3-1
len: 14
CDR3aa: CASSQVNTYYGYTF
CDR3nt: TGTGCCAGCAGCCAAGTTAACACTTACTATGGCTACACCTTC

abundance: many
d_gene: .
j_gene: TRBJ1-2
v_gene: TRBV6-2/TRBV6-3
len: 14
CDR3aa: CASRTRDTLTGYTF
CDR3nt: TGTGCCAGCAGGACCCGGGACACCCTTACTGGCTACACCTTC

abundance: .
d_gene: .
j_gene: TRBJ1-2
v_gene: TRBV20-1
len: 14
CDR3aa: CSARDVWGNYGYTF
CDR3nt: TGCAGTGCTAGAGATGTTTGGGGTAACTATGGCTACACCTTC

abundance: .
d_gene: .
j_gene: TRBJ2-3
v_gene: TRBV24-1
len: 16
CDR3aa: CATSDSWGPSEDTQYF
CDR3nt: TGTGCCACCAGTGATTCCTGGGGCCCCTCGGAGGATACGCAGTATTTT

abundance: many
d_gene: TRBD2
j_gene: TRBJ2-3
v_gene: TRBV20-1
len: 17
CDR3aa: CSAILAGGVASTDTQYF
CDR3nt: TGCAGTGCTATCTTAGCGGGGGGCGTAGCTAGCACAGATACGCAGTATTTT

abundance: .
d_gene: .
j_gene: TRBJ1-4
v_gene: TRBV5-4
len: 15
CDR3aa: CASSPAGSRNEKLFF
CDR3nt: TGTGCCAGCAGCCCCGCCGGTTCGAGGAATGAAAAACTGTTTTTT

abundance: many
d_gene: .
j_gene: TRBJ1-4
v_gene: TRBV30
len: 11
CDR3aa: CAWVSGEKLFF
CDR3nt: TGTGCCTGGGTCTCCGGGGAAAAACTGTTTTTT

abundance: many
d_gene: .
j_gene: TRBJ2-7
v_gene: TRBV2
len: 15
CDR3aa: CASSEATGVGYEQYF
CDR3nt: TGTGCCAGCAGTGAAGCGACGGGGGTGGGGTACGAGCAGTACTTC

abundance: many
d_gene: .
j_gene: TRBJ1-1
v_gene: TRBV7-9
len: 17
CDR3aa: CASSSMTGGALNTEAFF
CDR3nt: TGTGCCAGCAGCTCAATGACAGGCGGAGCCCTGAACACTGAAGCTTTCTTT

abundance: .
d_gene: .
j_gene: TRBJ2-1
v_gene: TRBV30
len: 11
CDR3aa: CAWSVQIEQFF
CDR3nt: TGTGCCTGGAGTGTACAGATTGAGCAGTTCTTC

abundance: few
d_gene: .
j_gene: TRBJ1-5
v_gene: TRBV20-1
len: 17
CDR3aa: CSATRDGQFWGNQPQHF
CDR3nt: TGCAGTGCTACCCGGGACGGACAATTTTGGGGCAATCAGCCCCAGCATTTT

abundance: few
d_gene: .
j_gene: TRBJ2-5
v_gene: TRBV6-1
len: 15
CDR3aa: CASSERRPFGETQYF
CDR3nt: TGTGCCAGCAGTGAAAGGAGACCTTTTGGTGAGACCCAGTACTTC

abundance: many
d_gene: TRBD2
j_gene: TRBJ2-3
v_gene: TRBV2
len: 15
CDR3aa: CASRKLADRTDTQYF
CDR3nt: TGTGCCAGCAGGAAACTAGCGGACCGCACAGATACGCAGTATTTT

abundance: .
d_gene: TRBD1
j_gene: TRBJ1-3
v_gene: TRBV7-9
len: 16
CDR3aa: CASSSWDRGLFDTIYF
CDR3nt: TGTGCCAGCAGCTCCTGGGACAGGGGGCTTTTCGACACCATATATTTT

abundance: once
d_gene: TRBD2
j_gene: TRBJ2-7
v_gene: TRBV5-1
len: 15
CDR3aa: CASSLDGGSRYEQYF
CDR3nt: TGCGCCAGCAGCTTGGACGGCGGGAGTAGGTACGAGCAGTACTTC

abundance: many
d_gene: .
j_gene: TRBJ1-1
v_gene: TRBV6-6
len: 15
CDR3aa: CASSYTRQMNTEAFF
CDR3nt: TGTGCCAGCAGTTACACACGACAGATGAACACTGAAGCTTTCTTT

abundance: few
d_gene: .
j_gene: TRBJ1-4
v_gene: TRBV7-9
len: 15
CDR3aa: CASSTWTSLSEKLFF
CDR3nt: TGTGCCAGCAGCACCTGGACATCCCTGAGTGAAAAACTGTTTTTT

abundance: many
d_gene: .
j_gene: TRBJ2-1
v_gene: TRBV2
len: 15
CDR3aa: CASSPLDKSYNEQFF
CDR3nt: TGTGCCAGCAGCCCACTCGACAAGTCCTACAATGAGCAGTTCTTC

abundance: few
d_gene: TRBD1
j_gene: TRBJ2-2
v_gene: TRBV2
len: 16
CDR3aa: CASSGGDSANTGELFF
CDR3nt: TGTGCCAGCAGTGGTGGGGACAGCGCGAACACCGGGGAGCTGTTTTTT

abundance: few
d_gene: .
j_gene: TRBJ1-5
v_gene: TRBV15
len: 15
CDR3aa: CATSRDGVSNQPQHF
CDR3nt: TGTGCCACCAGCAGAGATGGGGTTAGCAATCAGCCCCAGCATTTT

abundance: many
d_gene: .
j_gene: TRBJ2-1
v_gene: TRBV30
len: 13
CDR3aa: CACIWASSNEQFF
CDR3nt: TGTGCCTGCATTTGGGCTAGTTCCAATGAGCAGTTCTTC

abundance: many
d_gene: .
j_gene: TRBJ2-2
v_gene: TRBV15
len: 15
CDR3aa: CATSRDRGNTGELFF
CDR3nt: TGTGCCACCAGCAGAGATCGGGGAAACACCGGGGAGCTGTTTTTT

abundance: many
d_gene: TRBD2
j_gene: TRBJ2-7
v_gene: TRBV11-2
len: 16
CDR3aa: CASSVTLAGGSHEQYF
CDR3nt: TGTGCCAGCAGCGTCACCCTAGCGGGGGGTAGCCACGAGCAGTACTTC

abundance: .
d_gene: TRBD1
j_gene: TRBJ1-2
v_gene: TRBV20-1
len: 14
CDR3aa: CSADLSGGAEGYTF
CDR3nt: TGCAGTGCGGACCTATCAGGGGGGGCTGAGGGCTACACCTTC

abundance: .
d_gene: TRBD1
j_gene: TRBJ2-5
v_gene: TRBV5-5
len: 15
CDR3aa: CASSLGPTGGETQYF
CDR3nt: TGTGCCAGCAGCTTGGGCCCGACAGGGGGGGAGACCCAGTACTTC

abundance: many
d_gene: TRBD2
j_gene: TRBJ2-1
v_gene: TRBV6-1
len: 18
CDR3aa: CASSEVGSGRLSYNEQFF
CDR3nt: TGTGCCAGCAGTGAAGTCGGTAGCGGGAGGTTGTCCTACAATGAGCAGTTCTTC

abundance: many
d_gene: .
j_gene: TRBJ2-5
v_gene: TRBV2
len: 16
CDR3aa: CASSERPPPWDKTQYF
CDR3nt: TGTGCCAGCAGTGAGAGACCACCGCCCTGGGATAAGACCCAGTACTTC

abundance: few
d_gene: .
j_gene: TRBJ1-1
v_gene: TRBV18
len: 13
CDR3aa: CASSPPFGTEAFF
CDR3nt: TGTGCCAGCTCACCACCCTTTGGGACTGAAGCTTTCTTT

abundance: many
d_gene: .
j_gene: TRBJ1-5
v_gene: TRBV20-1
len: 13
CDR3aa: CSARKGYFQPQHF
CDR3nt: TGCAGTGCTAGAAAGGGGTATTTTCAGCCCCAGCATTTT

abundance: many
d_gene: .
j_gene: TRBJ1-4
v_gene: TRBV20-1
len: 13
CDR3aa: CSARALLGEKLFF
CDR3nt: TGCAGTGCTAGAGCCCTCCTGGGGGAAAAACTGTTTTTT

abundance: many
d_gene: .
j_gene: TRBJ1-1
v_gene: TRBV27
len: 15
CDR3aa: CASYNDQASGTEAFF
CDR3nt: TGTGCCAGCTATAATGATCAGGCCTCGGGGACTGAAGCTTTCTTT

abundance: few
d_gene: .
j_gene: TRBJ1-4
v_gene: TRBV5-5
len: 14
CDR3aa: CASKKGPGDEKLFF
CDR3nt: TGTGCCAGCAAAAAGGGGCCAGGAGATGAAAAACTGTTTTTT

abundance: .
d_gene: .
j_gene: TRBJ2-2
v_gene: TRBV20-1
len: 14
CDR3aa: CSARRGFGTGELFF
CDR3nt: TGCAGTGCTAGACGGGGTTTCGGCACCGGGGAGCTGTTTTTT

abundance: many
d_gene: TRBD1
j_gene: TRBJ2-1
v_gene: TRBV7-9
len: 17
CDR3aa: CASSLGRGQGALDEQFF
CDR3nt: TGTGCCAGCAGCTTAGGGAGGGGACAGGGGGCGTTGGATGAGCAGTTCTTC

abundance: many
d_gene: TRBD2
j_gene: TRBJ2-1
v_gene: TRBV29-1
len: 18
CDR3aa: CSVGGDVRYGTTGNEQFF
CDR3nt: TGCAGCGTCGGAGGGGACGTAAGATACGGGACTACGGGCAATGAGCAGTTCTTC

abundance: few
d_gene: TRBD1
j_gene: TRBJ2-5
v_gene: TRBV2
len: 15
CDR3aa: CASSDGTGGLKTQYF
CDR3nt: TGTGCCAGCAGTGACGGGACAGGGGGTTTGAAGACCCAGTACTTC

abundance: once
d_gene: TRBD2
j_gene: TRBJ2-1
v_gene: TRBV7-9
len: 15
CDR3aa: CASSTPASGNNEQFF
CDR3nt: TGTGCCAGCAGCACCCCGGCTAGCGGGAATAATGAGCAGTTCTTC

abundance: many
d_gene: TRBD2
j_gene: TRBJ2-1
v_gene: TRBV27
len: 13
CDR3aa: CASILAGGSEQFF
CDR3nt: TGTGCCAGCATCCTAGCGGGAGGGAGTGAGCAGTTCTTC

abundance: few
d_gene: .
j_gene: TRBJ1-2
v_gene: TRBV20-1
len: 14
CDR3aa: CSARRDTAEGGYTF
CDR3nt: TGCAGTGCTAGACGGGACACAGCTGAGGGGGGCTACACCTTC

abundance: many
d_gene: .
j_gene: TRBJ1-5
v_gene: TRBV30
len: 13
CDR3aa: CAWTPGGNQPQHF
CDR3nt: TGTGCCTGGACCCCCGGGGGAAATCAGCCCCAGCATTTT

abundance: few
d_gene: TRBD2
j_gene: TRBJ2-1
v_gene: TRBV27
len: 13
CDR3aa: CASRPSGSNEQFF
CDR3nt: TGTGCCAGCAGACCTAGCGGGAGCAATGAGCAGTTCTTC

abundance: .
d_gene: .
j_gene: TRBJ2-7
v_gene: TRBV5-8
len: 13
CDR3aa: CASSLEPVGGQYF
CDR3nt: TGTGCCAGCAGCTTGGAGCCCGTCGGAGGGCAGTACTTC

abundance: .
d_gene: TRBD1
j_gene: TRBJ2-1
v_gene: TRBV14
len: 17
CDR3aa: CATSDFQGQGALNEQFF
CDR3nt: TGTGCCACCAGTGATTTCCAGGGACAGGGGGCGCTTAATGAGCAGTTCTTC

abundance: few
d_gene: .
j_gene: TRBJ1-1
v_gene: TRBV9
len: 15
CDR3aa: CASSVAGWADTEAFF
CDR3nt: TGTGCCAGCAGCGTAGCTGGGTGGGCAGACACTGAAGCTTTCTTT

abundance: .
d_gene: .
j_gene: TRBJ2-7
v_gene: TRBV10-3
len: 13
CDR3aa: CAINSGASYEQYF
CDR3nt: TGTGCCATCAATTCGGGGGCGTCATACGAGCAGTACTTC

abundance: few
d_gene: .
j_gene: TRBJ1-6
v_gene: TRBV2
len: 16
CDR3aa: CASTQVGGITNSPLHF
CDR3nt: TGTGCCAGCACCCAAGTCGGGGGGATAACGAATTCACCCCTCCACTTT

abundance: .
d_gene: .
j_gene: TRBJ2-2
v_gene: TRBV7-9
len: 15
CDR3aa: CASSLAAGYTGELFF
CDR3nt: TGTGCCAGCAGCTTAGCTGCGGGCTATACCGGGGAGCTGTTTTTT

abundance: many
d_gene: TRBD1
j_gene: TRBJ1-1
v_gene: TRBV6-1
len: 15
CDR3aa: CASSLPGQGNTEAFF
CDR3nt: TGTGCCAGCAGTCTTCCGGGACAGGGGAACACTGAAGCTTTCTTT

abundance: .
d_gene: TRBD1
j_gene: TRBJ2-5
v_gene: TRBV29-1
len: 14
CDR3aa: CSVDGDRGGETQYF
CDR3nt: TGCAGCGTTGACGGGGACAGGGGGGGAGAGACCCAGTACTTC

abundance: once
d_gene: .
j_gene: TRBJ2-7
v_gene: TRBV28
len: 15
CDR3aa: CASSVDPYQPYEQYF
CDR3nt: TGTGCCAGCAGCGTAGATCCCTACCAGCCCTACGAGCAGTACTTC

abundance: few
d_gene: .
j_gene: TRBJ2-5
v_gene: TRBV2
len: 14
CDR3aa: CASSLGRGQETQYF
CDR3nt: TGTGCCAGCAGCTTAGGGCGGGGCCAAGAGACCCAGTACTTC